The clone carrying this T cell receptor beta chain was detected many times. MiXCR, applied by TCRdb to the 5' RACE reads, yields one record per CDR3 protein. The sample yields some 130,000 distinct CDR3 sequences, roughly an eighth seen once. Germline CDR1 is MNHEY and CDR2 is SVGAGI. V lost 1 base to trimming and J lost 1 base, with 10 bases between them. The CDR3 runs to 15 residues. The entry originates in a study of CD8 T cells in ankylosing spondylitis. The sequencing input was blood, either unsorted or a sorted T cell fraction (not recorded which). This TCR derives from a female donor with ankylosing spondylitis or in good health (not recorded which). The chain joins TRBV6-5 to TRBJ1-1, with D unclear. DNA of the CDR3: TGTGCCAGCAGTTACTTCGGACGGACGAACACTGAAGCTTTCTTT. It is translated as CASSYFGRTNTEAFF.